A single sample is the source of the 20 T cell receptor beta chains below, sequenced in a study of Ad26.COV2.S vaccination and SARS-CoV-2 variants. Regarding treatment: 15 to 20 received Ad26.COV2.S at low or high dose, single or two shots; about 5 received placebo; per-sample allocation not given. Samples came from day 63 after the first vaccine or placebo injection. Sequencing was performed with immunoSEQ multiplex PCR; in TCRdb, only in-frame clones are kept and a portion is missing. The sample lists more than 300,000 clones; 85% were seen once. The specimen comprised peripheral blood, sampled in a trial of Ad26.COV2.S vaccine versus placebo. The source is a person aged 18-60 years who received the Ad26.COV2.S COVID-19 vaccine or a placebo.

V and J are TRBV9 and TRBJ2-7, with no clear D. Looked up from germline, CDR1 is SGDLS and CDR2 is YYNGEE. The CDR3 runs 13 residues. Trimming took 3 bases from V and 4 from J, leaving 11 bases between them. Here the CDR3 reads CASSAANSYEQYF. CDR3 sequence (DNA): TGTGCCAGCAGCGCCGCTAACAGTTACGAGCAGTACTTC. Combining the CDR3 with reference TRBV9 and TRBJ2-7 gives the whole variable domain DSGVTQTPKHLITATGQRVTLRCSPRSGDLSVYWYQQSLDQGLQFLIQYYNGEERAKGNILERFSAQQFPDLHSELNLSSLELGDSALYFCASSAANSYEQYFGPGTRLTVT.

This rearrangement joins TRBV4-2 to TRBJ1-5, with 7 bases that match TRBD1. Germline CDR1 reads LGHNA; CDR2 reads YNFKEQ. With V trimmed by 0 bases and J by 1 base, 9 bases remained unmatched. This CDR3 spans 18 amino acids. CDR3 sequence reads: CASSQDGGLDRSNQPQHF. The CDR3 DNA is TGTGCCAGCAGCCAAGATGGAGGGTTGGACAGGAGCAATCAGCCCCAGCATTTT.

The J gene is TRBJ2-5, the V gene TRBV5-6; tentative D call: TRBD2 (6 bases). CDR3 length: 11 amino acids. Germline V gene sequence: CDR1 SGHDT, CDR2 YYEEEE. The V end was cut by 4 bases, the J end by 9 bases, with 10 bases between. The CDR3, as DNA: TGTGCCAGCAGCATCTGGGGGGCCCAGTACTTC. Its translation: CASSIWGAQYF.

V gene TRBV5-6 combines with J gene TRBJ2-7; 9 bases match TRBD2. The CDR3 consists of 15 residues. Germline CDR1 reads SGHDT; CDR2 reads YYEEEE. J gave up 2 bases and V 4 bases, and 7 bases lay outside the gene matches. The CDR3 reads CASSRRSGGPYEQYF. The DNA of the CDR3 is TGTGCCAGCAGCAGACGGAGCGGGGGGCCCTACGAGCAGTACTTC.

The rearrangement links TRBV18 to TRBJ2-2; D gene unclear. V lost 0 bases and J 4 bases, leaving 9 bases between the germline ends. CDR1 and CDR2 from the germline V gene are KGHSH and LQKENI. There are 15 residues in the CDR3. The CDR3 coding sequence is TGTGCCAGCTCACCACCGTCCGGGTTCACCGGGGAGCTGTTTTTT. Its translation is CASSPPSGFTGELFF.

The chain has TRBV7-2 and TRBJ2-7; D call uncertain. The CDR3 covers 12 residues. V shed 3 bases and J shed 9 bases, with 12 bases lying between them. Germline V lookup: CDR1 SGHTA, CDR2 FQGNSA. CDR3 sequence: CASSFSPPRQYF. The CDR3 DNA reads as TGTGCCAGCAGCTTCTCCCCCCCTCGGCAGTACTTC.

This chain joins TRBV7-8 and TRBJ2-3; TRBD2 aligns across 11 bases. CDR1 SGHVS and CDR2 FQNEAQ come from the germline V gene. Trimming removed 5 bases from V and 2 bases from J; junction bases left unmatched: 6. The length of the CDR3 is 16 residues. The CDR3 sequence: CASSPRLAGITDTQYF. Here the CDR3 DNA reads TGTGCCAGCAGCCCCCGACTAGCGGGGATCACAGATACGCAGTATTTT. The full variable domain, its missing parts supplied by reference TRBV7-8 and TRBJ2-3, is GAGVSQSPRYKVAKRGQDVALRCDPISGHVSLFWYQQALGQGPEFLTYFQNEAQLDKSGLPSDRFFAERPEGSVSTLKIQRTQQEDSAVYLCASSPRLAGITDTQYFGPGTRLTVL.

CDR3 region: CASSSSIIVAGNQPQHF. The CDR3 DNA sequence: TGTGCCAGCAGCTCCTCGATAATCGTGGCAGGGAATCAGCCCCAGCATTTT. This chain joins TRBV5-8 and TRBJ1-5; tentative D call: TRBD1 (5 bases). With 3 bases removed from V and 4 bases from J, the gap between germline ends came to 20 bases. CDR3 length: 17 amino acids. The germline CDR1 and CDR2 sequences are SGHTS and YDEGEE.

The chain couples TRBV19 to TRBJ1-3; D not certain. Germline loops: CDR1 LNHDA, CDR2 SQIVND (reference sequence). The CDR3 length is 16 residues. Trimming cost V 3 bases and J 0 bases, with 12 bases left between them. DNA of the CDR3: TGTGCCAGTAGTATTTTAGGGCCAAACTCTGGAAACACCATATATTTT. Protein sequence: CASSILGPNSGNTIYF.

The chain employs TRBV25-1 and TRBJ1-4; 7 bases agree with TRBD1. With V trimmed by 5 bases and J by 4 bases, 4 bases remained unmatched. CDR1 is MGHDK, CDR2 SYGVNS, per germline. The CDR3 spans 14 residues. The CDR3 DNA reads TGTGCCAGCAGTCACAGGGGCCATAATGAAAAACTGTTTTTT. Translated, it gives CASSHRGHNEKLFF.

This sequence joins TRBV5-1 and TRBJ2-7, with 9 bases identical to TRBD1. Unmatched junction bases numbered 14, after V lost 4 bases and J lost 9 bases. Per germline, CDR1 SGHRS and CDR2 YFSETQ. The CDR3 consists of 15 residues. The CDR3, as DNA: TGCGCCAGCAGCCTGGACCCTCTGGGACAGGGTCGGCAGTACTTC. Translation: CASSLDPLGQGRQYF. Together with reference TRBV5-1 and TRBJ2-7, the CDR3 gives the full variable domain: KAGVTQTPRYLIKTRGQQVTLSCSPISGHRSVSWYQQTPGQGLQFLFEYFSETQRNKGNFPGRFSGRQFSNSRSEMNVSTLELGDSALYLCASSLDPLGQGRQYFGPGTRLTVT.

V and J are TRBV7-6 and TRBJ2-3, with D unresolved. The germline V gene encodes CDR1 SGHVS and CDR2 FNYEAQ. This CDR3 is 14 amino acids long. V was cut by 3 bases and J by 0 bases, with 7 bases left in between. As DNA, the CDR3 is TGTGCCAGCAGCTTTAAAGGTAGCACAGATACGCAGTATTTT. It encodes CASSFKGSTDTQYF.

This chain links TRBV27 with TRBJ1-2; D is possibly TRBD1 (6 bases). Deletions cut 6 bases from V and 1 base from J, with 15 bases between. The germline V gene has CDR1 MNHEY and CDR2 SMNVEV (reference sequence). The CDR3 spans 15 residues. The chain's CDR3 is CASRLGTGINYGYTF. For the CDR3, the DNA is TGTGCCAGCAGGCTAGGAACAGGGATTAACTATGGCTACACCTTC.

The CDR3 sequence: CARRKNMGSNQPQHF. DNA for the CDR3: TGTGCCAGGAGAAAAAACATGGGGAGCAATCAGCCCCAGCATTTT. V is TRBV11-3 and J is TRBJ1-5; D gene ambiguous. Trimming took 9 bases from V and 1 from J, leaving 16 bases between them. The germline CDR1 and CDR2 sequences are SGHNT and YENEEA. This CDR3 region has 15 residues. The full variable domain, its missing parts supplied by reference TRBV11-3 and TRBJ1-5, is EAGVVQSPRYKIIEKKQPVAFWCNPISGHNTLYWYLQNLGQGPELLIRYENEEAVDDSQLPKDRFSAERLKGVDSTLKIQPAELGDSAVYLCARRKNMGSNQPQHFGDGTRLSIL.

The chain is built from TRBV27 and TRBJ2-7; D gene ambiguous. CDR3 length equals 14 residues. Trimming pared 3 bases from V and 0 bases from J, leaving 9 bases between. Germline loops: CDR1 MNHEY, CDR2 SMNVEV (reference sequence). CDR3 coding DNA: TGTGCCAGCAGTTTTTTCTCTGGCTCCTACGAGCAGTACTTC. It translates to CASSFFSGSYEQYF.

This clone was picked up a small number of times. This chain connects TRBV6-5 to TRBJ1-4; D might be TRBD1 (5 bases). This CDR3 has 15 residues. CDR1 MNHEY and CDR2 SVGAGI come from the germline V gene. The V gene lost 8 bases and the J gene lost 0 bases, with 13 bases spanning the gap. The CDR3 DNA is TGTGCCAGCGGGATGGGGCACGCAACTAATGAAAAACTGTTTTTT. Its translation is CASGMGHATNEKLFF.

The chain links TRBV4-2 to TRBJ1-2; D is unresolved. The ends were cut back, 0 bases at V and 6 bases at J, with 14 bases in the middle. The CDR3 loop spans 15 amino acids. The germline V gene encodes CDR1 LGHNA and CDR2 YNFKEQ. The CDR3 here is CASSQDPVAAHGYTF. The DNA of the CDR3 is TGTGCCAGCAGCCAAGATCCAGTGGCGGCCCATGGCTACACCTTC.

The J gene is TRBJ2-3, the V gene TRBV9, with D hard to call. The V and J ends lost 2 bases and 4 bases respectively, with 8 bases between them. CDR3 length: 13 amino acids. Germline lookup yields CDR1 SGDLS and CDR2 YYNGEE. CDR3 in DNA: TGTGCCAGCAGCGTTAGTCTTGCAGATACGCAGTATTTT. Its protein product is CASSVSLADTQYF.

In DNA, the CDR3 is TGTGCCAGCAGCTTAGGGGTAGGGAGGTTGGCTAATGAAAAACTGTTTTTT. Its protein product is CASSLGVGRLANEKLFF. The genes are TRBV7-8 and TRBJ1-4, with D unresolved. CDR3 length equals 17 residues. From germline, CDR1 is SGHVS and CDR2 FQNEAQ. Between the trimmed V and J ends, which lost 1 base and 3 bases, there was a span of 15 bases.

This clone was counted once. This chain links TRBV19 with TRBJ1-4; 7 bases match TRBD1. Germline V gene lookup returns CDR1 LNHDA and CDR2 SQIVND (reference sequence). The CDR3 has 14 amino acids. V was pared by 4 bases and J by 8 bases, with 7 bases of the junction left unmatched. This CDR3 is CASSTLDREEKLFF. CDR3 nucleotides: TGTGCCAGTAGTACACTCGACAGGGAAGAAAAACTGTTTTTT. Variable domain in full (rest from reference TRBV19 and TRBJ1-4): DGGITQSPKYLFRKEGQNVTLSCEQNLNHDAMYWYRQDPGQGLRLIYYSQIVNDFQKGDIAEGYSVSREKKESFPLTVTSAQKNPTAFYLCASSTLDREEKLFFGSGTQLSVL.